The 21 T cell receptor beta chains presented below share a single source sample, sequenced in a study of T cell clones after liver transplantation. Sequenced by immunoSEQ multiplex PCR; TCRdb stores in-frame clones only, minus some. The data contain 65,000 to 80,000 clones, 80% of them singletons. The source material was CD4+ T cells from blood, sampled before liver transplant. These receptors were collected from a human donor who received a liver transplant.

The chain joins TRBV6-5 to TRBJ1-4; 9 bases are a match to TRBD1. Germline loops: CDR1 MNHEY, CDR2 SVGAGI. The J segment lost 8 bases and the V segment lost 10 bases, leaving 5 bases of the junction unmatched. The CDR3 totals 12 residues. The DNA of the CDR3 is TGTGCCATCGGGACAGGGAAAGAAAAACTGTTTTTT. It is translated as CAIGTGKEKLFF.

This chain links TRBV28 with TRBJ1-2; a weak D match, TRBD1 (6 bases). The CDR3 sequence is 14 residues long. Trimming removed 3 bases from V and 8 bases from J, with 16 bases in between. CDR1 MDHEN and CDR2 SYDVKM come from the germline V gene. The CDR3 sequence is CASSFGRGARGYTF. CDR3 bases: TGTGCCAGCAGTTTCGGGAGGGGGGCGCGAGGCTACACCTTC.

V and J are TRBV19 and TRBJ2-1, with unresolved D. The germline V gene encodes CDR1 LNHDA and CDR2 SQIVND (reference sequence). The CDR3 length is 15 residues. The V end was cut by 5 bases, the J end by 4 bases, with 15 bases between. CDR3 DNA sequence: TGTGCCAGTAGTCCCACGCCCGTTGGTTACAATGAGCAGTTCTTC. Translating it yields CASSPTPVGYNEQFF.

In its sample, this clone was seen once. The CDR3 coding sequence is TGTGCCAGCAGTGAAAACCCCGCGAACACCGGGGAGCTGTTTTTT. This gives the protein CASSENPANTGELFF. This chain uses TRBV2 with TRBJ2-2; D unclear. Germline CDR1 SNHLY, CDR2 FYNNEI. The CDR3 spans 15 residues. The V gene lost 2 bases and the J gene lost 0 bases, with 7 bases spanning the gap.

The genes are TRBV6-6 and TRBJ1-2; D not certain. Germline V gene sequence: CDR1 MNHNY, CDR2 SVGAGI (reference sequence). V dropped 7 bases and J dropped 0 bases, with 15 bases sitting between them. This CDR3 has 15 amino acids. Written as DNA, the CDR3 is TGTGCCAGCAAGGAGGGTTTGCCTGCTAACTATGGCTACACCTTC. The encoded protein is CASKEGLPANYGYTF.

V and J are TRBV7-2 and TRBJ1-4, with 7 bases matching TRBD1. CDR1 is SGHTA and CDR2 is FQGNSA in the germline V gene. CDR3 size: 17 residues. J lost 4 bases, V lost 5 bases, and 13 bases had no gene match. CDR3 bases: TGTGCCAGCAGCCAAAGGGGGTGGGGACAGCTTAATGAAAAACTGTTTTTT. Residues: CASSQRGWGQLNEKLFF.

A few counts support this clone. The chain links TRBV28 to TRBJ2-7; tentative D call: TRBD2 (7 bases). The ends were cut back, 9 bases at V and 4 bases at J, with 22 bases in the middle. The length of the CDR3 is 15 residues. Germline V CDR1 and CDR2: MDHEN, SYDVKM. The CDR3 region has the DNA TGTGCCAGTTCATCTGGGGGGGCTAGCAGGTACGAGCAGTACTTC. The encoded protein is CASSSGGASRYEQYF. Full variable domain (remainder filled in from reference TRBV28 and TRBJ2-7): DVKVTQSSRYLVKRTGEKVFLECVQDMDHENMFWYRQDPGLGLRLIYFSYDVKMKEKGDIPEGYSVSREKKERFSLILESASTNQTSMYLCASSSGGASRYEQYFGPGTRLTVT.

The genes are TRBV5-4 and TRBJ2-3; 8 positions agree with TRBD2. The V gene end was trimmed by 3 bases and the J gene end by 0 bases; junction bases not matched to a gene: 15. Germline V gene lookup returns CDR1 SGHNT and CDR2 YYREEE (reference sequence). CDR3 length: 19 residues. CDR3 protein: CASSSAASGPPLSTDTQYF. In DNA form, the CDR3 reads TGTGCCAGCAGCTCCGCGGCTAGCGGGCCACCCCTAAGCACAGATACGCAGTATTTT.

This chain connects TRBV7-8 to TRBJ2-2; D possibly corresponds to TRBD2 (5 bases). Germline-derived CDR1 and CDR2 are SGHVS and FQNEAQ. This CDR3 is 15 amino acids long. The V and J ends lost 4 bases and 5 bases respectively, with 14 bases between them. The CDR3 DNA sequence: TGTGCCAGCAGCTATCTCCGGAGGCGGACCGGGGAGCTGTTTTTT. Residues: CASSYLRRRTGELFF.

DNA for the CDR3: TGTGCCACCAGCAGAGCAGGCGCAGGGAGCTATGGCTACACCTTC. The encoded protein is CATSRAGAGSYGYTF. The chain recombines TRBV15 with TRBJ1-2; tentatively, D is TRBD1 (5 bases). Germline-derived CDR1 and CDR2 are LNHNV and YYDKDF (reference sequence). This CDR3 region has 15 residues. Trimming took off 1 base at V and 4 bases at J, with 13 bases between the two ends. Looking up the rest from reference TRBV15 and TRBJ1-2 gives the full variable domain: DAMVIQNPRYQVTQFGKPVTLSCSQTLNHNVMYWYQQKSSQAPKLLFHYYDKDFNNEADTPDNFQSRRPNTSFCFLDIRSPGLGDTAMYLCATSRAGAGSYGYTFGSGTRLTVV.

The V call is TRBV10-3, the J call TRBJ2-7, with TRBD1 as a possible D gene (5 bases). V was cut by 4 bases and J by 2 bases, with 12 bases left in between. The CDR3 sequence is 14 residues long. The germline CDR1 and CDR2 sequences are ENHRY and SYGVKD. The CDR3 loop reads CAISGTPGTYEQYF. The CDR3 region has the DNA TGTGCCATCAGTGGGACACCAGGGACCTACGAGCAGTACTTC.

The chain combines TRBV19 with TRBJ1-2; D not resolved. V lost 5 bases to trimming and J lost 1 base, with 11 bases between them. The CDR3 has 14 residues. Germline V gene data show CDR1 as LNHDA and CDR2 as SQIVND (reference sequence). For the CDR3, the DNA is TGTGCCAGTAGTGTTGGCACGATTAACTATGGCTACACCTTC. Its translation: CASSVGTINYGYTF.

This sequence joins TRBV27 and TRBJ1-4, with 7 bases fitting TRBD1. Germline V gene lookup returns CDR1 MNHEY and CDR2 SMNVEV (reference sequence). V lost 2 bases to trimming and J lost 0 bases; unmatched junction nucleotides: 0. The CDR3 extends over 15 amino acids. CDR3 region: CASSLQGATNEKLFF. DNA of the CDR3: TGTGCCAGCAGTTTACAGGGGGCAACTAATGAAAAACTGTTTTTT.

The chain joins TRBV4-1 to TRBJ2-6; TRBD1 matches 7 bases. This CDR3 is 13 amino acids long. Trimming removed 0 bases from V and 14 bases from J; junction bases left unmatched: 4. In germline, CDR1 is MGHRA, CDR2 YSYEKL. CDR3: CASSQERTGLLTF. The CDR3 bases are TGCGCCAGCAGCCAAGAGAGGACAGGACTCCTGACTTTC.

The CDR3 here is CASSLGGMWTKNIQYF. Here the CDR3 DNA reads TGTGCCAGCAGTTTAGGGGGGATGTGGACCAAAAACATTCAGTACTTC. V gene TRBV28 combines with J gene TRBJ2-4, with TRBD2 as a possible D gene (6 bases). Germline CDR1 MDHEN, CDR2 SYDVKM. The CDR3 spans 16 residues. V was pared by 2 bases and J by 2 bases, with 13 bases between.

The genes are TRBV5-4 and TRBJ1-3, with 9 positions matching TRBD1. CDR3 length: 14 residues. J lost 4 bases, V lost 4 bases, and 3 bases had no gene match. The germline gives CDR1 SGHNT, CDR2 YYREEE (reference sequence). The DNA for the CDR3 is TGTGCCAGCAGCCGGACAGGGGCGGGAAACACCATATATTTT. It encodes CASSRTGAGNTIYF.

This clone was seen once. The V gene is TRBV10-1, the J gene TRBJ2-5, with TRBD1 identical over 12 bases. The length of the CDR3 is 16 residues. Germline V gives CDR1 WNHNN, CDR2 SYGVQD (reference sequence). After removal of 5 bases from V and 3 bases from J, the junction contained 7 bases not matched to a gene. This CDR3 is CASSNSGTGGKETQYF. In DNA form, the CDR3 reads TGCGCCAGCAGTAACTCCGGGACAGGGGGCAAAGAGACCCAGTACTTC.

The sample holds a few counts of this clone. In nucleotides, the CDR3 is TGTGCCAGCAGCCAGGGACAGAACACATTCTATGGCTACACCTTC. Its protein product is CASSQGQNTFYGYTF. V and J are TRBV5-4 and TRBJ1-2, with 7 positions matching TRBD1. The CDR3 runs to 15 residues. J lost 4 bases, V lost 4 bases, and 10 bases had no gene match. Germline assignment: CDR1 SGHNT and CDR2 YYREEE (reference sequence).

V is TRBV7-2 and J is TRBJ2-7, with D unresolved. The CDR3 is made up of 13 amino acids. Deletions cut 1 base from V and 5 bases from J, with 9 bases between. Per germline, CDR1 SGHTA and CDR2 FQGNSA. Here the CDR3 reads CASSLVIVDEQYF. CDR3 sequence (DNA): TGTGCCAGCAGCTTAGTAATCGTCGACGAGCAGTACTTC. The variable domain in full, with the rest retrieved from reference TRBV7-2 and TRBJ2-7, is GAGVSQSPSNKVTEKGKDVELRCDPISGHTALYWYRQSLGQGLEFLIYFQGNSAPDKSGLPSDRFSAERTGGSVSTLTIQRTQQEDSAVYLCASSLVIVDEQYFGPGTRLTVT.

V usage is TRBV30 and J usage is TRBJ1-2; no firm D call. Deletions cut 4 bases from V and 5 bases from J, with 14 bases between. CDR3 size: 13 residues. The germline CDR1 and CDR2 sequences are GTSNPN and SVGIG (reference sequence). The CDR3 nucleotides read TGTGCCTGGAACTCAGGACCGCCATATGGCTACACCTTC. Translated: CAWNSGPPYGYTF.

This chain connects TRBV5-1 to TRBJ1-1; 7 bases line up with TRBD1. The trim removed 4 bases at V and 0 bases at J, leaving 3 bases unmatched. The germline CDR1 and CDR2 sequences are SGHRS and YFSETQ. The CDR3 runs to 14 residues. Here the CDR3 reads CASSATGMNTEAFF. CDR3 in DNA: TGCGCCAGCAGCGCGACAGGGATGAACACTGAAGCTTTCTTT.